These 25 T cell receptor beta chains originate from one sample sequenced in a study of blood T cell repertoires in COVID-19. Assay: immunoSEQ multiplex PCR; the TCRdb copy retains only in-frame clones and omits some. The data hold some 250,000 clones, with roughly 85% observed a single time. The sequenced material came from peripheral blood. Receptor source: a woman aged 18 to 35 with acute or convalescent COVID-19.

The V call is TRBV20-1, the J call TRBJ1-4; D remains ambiguous. The V gene lost 3 bases and the J gene lost 4 bases, with 9 bases spanning the gap. The germline gives CDR1 DFQATT, CDR2 SNEGSKA (reference sequence). This CDR3 contains 13 residues. CDR3 protein: CSASIGSNEKLFF. CDR3 nucleotide sequence: TGCAGTGCTAGTATCGGTAGTAATGAAAAACTGTTTTTT.

The chain combines TRBV15 with TRBJ2-1; D uncertain. There are 13 residues in the CDR3. The germline gives CDR1 LNHNV, CDR2 YYDKDF (reference sequence). The V and J ends lost 2 bases and 6 bases respectively, with 8 bases between them. This CDR3 reads CATSRPLSNEQFF. The CDR3 DNA reads as TGTGCCACCAGCAGACCCCTCTCCAATGAGCAGTTCTTC.

This chain connects TRBV18 to TRBJ2-3, with unresolved D. The germline V and J ends were trimmed by 1 base and 6 bases, with 5 bases remaining between them. CDR1 and CDR2 (germline): KGHSH, LQKENI. The CDR3 consists of 12 residues. The CDR3 is CASSPLVDTQYF. The CDR3, as DNA: TGTGCCAGCTCACCACTCGTCGATACGCAGTATTTT.

This clone has just one count. The chain couples TRBV6-2 or TRBV6-3 to TRBJ2-7, with a weak D call TRBD2 (6 bases). The CDR3 totals 17 residues. Trimming left V 0 bases short and J 4 bases short, with 19 bases between. CDR1 is MNHEY, CDR2 SVGEGT, per germline. The CDR3 spells CASSYSPRTGRGYEQYF. CDR3 sequence (DNA): TGTGCCAGCAGTTACTCCCCCAGGACTGGGCGGGGATACGAGCAGTACTTC.

The V call is TRBV18, the J call TRBJ1-5; TRBD1 matches at 7 bases. CDR1 KGHSH and CDR2 LQKENI come from the germline V gene. With V trimmed by 4 bases and J by 1 base, 13 bases remained unmatched. This CDR3 is 18 amino acids long. CDR3 bases: TGTGCCAGCTCACACACTCAATCCGGGACAGCAAGCAATCAGCCCCAGCATTTT. It specifies CASSHTQSGTASNQPQHF.

Only a few counts were recorded for this clone. The V gene is TRBV28, the J gene TRBJ1-2; 7 bases agree with TRBD1. Germline lookup yields CDR1 MDHEN and CDR2 SYDVKM. The CDR3 is 14 residues long. Losses at the gene ends were 7 bases for V and 3 bases for J; bases not matched to a gene: 8. CDR3 coding DNA: TGTGCCAGCACACACCGACAGGGCGACTATGGCTACACCTTC. Translation: CASTHRQGDYGYTF.

This clone was picked up one time. The chain combines TRBV5-4 with TRBJ2-7, with D perhaps TRBD2 (5 bases). This CDR3 spans 16 amino acids. The ends were cut back, 0 bases at V and 0 bases at J, with 13 bases in the middle. Germline CDR1 reads SGHNT; CDR2 reads YYREEE (reference sequence). CDR3 sequence (DNA): TGTGCCAGCAGCTTGGGTTCCGGGGAGTACTCCTACGAGCAGTACTTC. Its translation is CASSLGSGEYSYEQYF.

The V and J genes are TRBV4-3 and TRBJ1-1, with 7 positions matching TRBD1. There are 15 residues in the CDR3. Looked up from germline, CDR1 is LGHNA and CDR2 is YSLEER. The ends lost 1 base at V and 6 bases at J; junction bases unmatched: 8. The CDR3 coding sequence is TGCGCCAGCAGCCAAGTAGGGACAGAGACCGCTGAAGCTTTCTTT. Amino acids: CASSQVGTETAEAFF.

V is TRBV20-1 and J is TRBJ2-1; TRBD2 matches at 8 bases. CDR1 is DFQATT and CDR2 is SNEGSKA in the germline V gene (reference sequence). Trimming at V came to 6 bases and at J to 0 bases, leaving 7 bases not matched to a gene. This CDR3 spans 15 amino acids. The CDR3 loop is CSASSGESSYNEQFF. For the CDR3, the DNA is TGCAGTGCGAGTAGCGGGGAGAGCTCCTACAATGAGCAGTTCTTC.

V gene TRBV6-5 combines with J gene TRBJ2-1, with TRBD2 as a possible D gene (5 bases). Germline loops: CDR1 MNHEY, CDR2 SVGAGI. This CDR3 spans 15 amino acids. V shed 5 bases and J shed 2 bases, with 13 bases lying between them. The CDR3, as DNA: TGTGCCAGCAGTCAGGATCCGGGGACCTACAATGAGCAGTTCTTC. This translates into CASSQDPGTYNEQFF.

The chain links TRBV4-3 to TRBJ2-3; 13 bases map to TRBD2. The germline gives CDR1 LGHNA, CDR2 YSLEER. The CDR3 runs 18 residues. V was pared by 4 bases and J by 1 base, with 8 bases of the junction left unmatched. The CDR3 sequence: CASSPRTSGSGGTDTQYF. In DNA form, the CDR3 reads TGCGCCAGCAGCCCCAGGACTAGCGGGAGCGGGGGCACAGATACGCAGTATTTT.

This clone has just a few counts. J is TRBJ1-2 and V is TRBV28; D remains ambiguous. Deletions cut 9 bases from V and 0 bases from J, with 8 bases between. Germline V gives CDR1 MDHEN, CDR2 SYDVKM. This CDR3 is 12 amino acids long. The CDR3 nucleotides read TGTGCCAGTGACCGGGCTAACTATGGCTACACCTTC. Encoded protein: CASDRANYGYTF.

The chain is built from TRBV5-4 and TRBJ2-7, with TRBD2 identical over 8 bases. The germline CDR1 and CDR2 sequences are SGHNT and YYREEE (reference sequence). V trimming: 0 bases; J trimming: 3 bases; junction bases outside the gene matches: 5. The CDR3 runs 15 residues. The CDR3 DNA reads as TGTGCCAGCAGCTTGGATCCAGCGGGGGTCTACGAGCAGTACTTC. Amino acid sequence: CASSLDPAGVYEQYF. Based on the CDR3 plus reference TRBV5-4 and TRBJ2-7, the full variable domain is ETGVTQSPTHLIKTRGQQVTLRCSSQSGHNTVSWYQQALGQGPQFIFQYYREEENGRGNFPPRFSGLQFPNYSSELNVNALELDDSALYLCASSLDPAGVYEQYFGPGTRLTVT.

The chain links TRBV5-8 to TRBJ2-2; 11 nucleotides match TRBD2. The V segment lost 3 bases and the J segment 5 bases; nucleotides outside the gene matches: 9. The CDR3 is made up of 17 amino acids. The germline gives CDR1 SGHTS, CDR2 YDEGEE. CDR3 region: CASSWIPTSGSTGELFF. DNA of the CDR3: TGTGCCAGCAGCTGGATCCCAACTAGCGGGAGTACCGGGGAGCTGTTTTTT.

The gene calls are TRBV7-2 and TRBJ2-5, with D perhaps matching TRBD1 (6 bases). Trimming took 2 bases from V and 2 from J, leaving 12 bases between them. Germline CDR1 reads SGHTA; CDR2 reads FQGNSA. The CDR3 is made up of 15 amino acids. This CDR3 reads CASSLMGHLQETQYF. In DNA form, the CDR3 reads TGTGCCAGCAGCTTAATGGGACACCTACAAGAGACCCAGTACTTC.

The V gene is TRBV13, the J gene TRBJ2-2; 12 nucleotides agree with TRBD2. V dropped 6 bases and J dropped 6; count of bases not matched to a gene: 8. There are 16 residues in the CDR3. Germline CDR1 is PRHDT and CDR2 is FYEKMQ (reference sequence). The CDR3 reads CASRNGLAGQAGELFF. Here the CDR3 DNA reads TGTGCCAGCAGAAATGGACTAGCGGGACAGGCCGGGGAGCTGTTTTTT.

The chain has TRBV12-3 or TRBV12-4 and TRBJ2-7; tentatively, D is TRBD1 (6 bases). CDR3 length equals 13 residues. V shed 2 bases and J shed 2 bases, with 7 bases lying between them. Here the CDR3 reads CASSLTGPYEQYF. In nucleotides, the CDR3 is TGTGCCAGCAGTTTAACAGGGCCCTACGAGCAGTACTTC.

The genes are TRBV9 and TRBJ2-7; D is perhaps TRBD2 (6 bases). There are 15 residues in the CDR3. CDR1 and CDR2 (germline): SGDLS, YYNGEE. V lost 2 bases to trimming and J lost 1 base, with 13 bases between them. CDR3 amino acids: CASSVSSESSYEQYF. The CDR3 region has the DNA TGTGCCAGCAGCGTCTCTAGCGAGTCATCCTACGAGCAGTACTTC.

V usage is TRBV28 and J usage is TRBJ1-2, with 7 positions matching TRBD1. Germline V gene data show CDR1 as MDHEN and CDR2 as SYDVKM. This CDR3 has 16 amino acids. The V and J ends lost 7 bases and 2 bases, in that order; junction bases with no gene match: 13. CDR3 bases: TGTGCCAGCACCCTATGGCGGGCAGGGGGGAACTATGGCTACACCTTC. Translating it yields CASTLWRAGGNYGYTF.

This clone was seen once. The CDR3 sequence is CASSQDPGLSYEQYF. CDR3 in DNA: TGTGCCAGCAGCCAAGATCCGGGACTCTCCTACGAGCAGTACTTC. This rearrangement joins TRBV4-2 to TRBJ2-7; possible D gene TRBD2, 6 bases. Germline loops: CDR1 LGHNA, CDR2 YNFKEQ. V was shortened by 0 bases and J by 0 bases, with 9 bases between the two germline ends. CDR3 length equals 15 residues.

The rearrangement joins TRBV5-5 to TRBJ2-1; TRBD2 might be the D (6 bases). The CDR3 runs 13 residues. The V gene lost 7 bases and the J gene lost 6 bases, with 14 bases spanning the gap. Germline loops: CDR1 SGHKS, CDR2 YYEKEE (reference sequence). The CDR3 here is CASFRREGNEQFF. The CDR3 DNA reads as TGTGCCAGCTTCCGGCGGGAAGGCAATGAGCAGTTCTTC.

The chain employs TRBV5-1 and TRBJ2-7, with 10 positions matching TRBD2. Unmatched junction bases numbered 5, after V lost 0 bases and J lost 2 bases. CDR3 length: 16 amino acids. Germline CDR1 and CDR2: SGHRS and YFSETQ. The CDR3 here is CASSLGLAGTAYEQYF. The CDR3 DNA reads TGCGCCAGCAGCTTGGGACTAGCGGGTACTGCCTACGAGCAGTACTTC.

The rearrangement links TRBV6-1 to TRBJ1-5, with TRBD1 matching 10 bases. This CDR3 is built from 17 residues. With 4 bases clipped from V and 0 bases from J, the junction kept 6 bases outside the gene matches. CDR1 is MNHNS and CDR2 is SASEGT in the germline V gene. CDR3 in amino acids: CASSADRGWGSNQPQHF. CDR3 DNA: TGTGCCAGCAGTGCGGACAGGGGGTGGGGTAGCAATCAGCCCCAGCATTTT.

The chain employs TRBV21-1 and TRBJ1-5; the table's D call of TRBD1 was not tested on the DNA. TRBV21-1 is given as a pseudogene. This CDR3 contains 17 residues. The CDR3 coding sequence is TGTGCCAGCAGCAAAAAGGGGCAGGGTGCGAGCAATCAGCCCCAGCATTTT. Its translation: CASSKKGQGASNQPQHF.

This chain uses TRBV4-3 with TRBJ1-1; tentative D call: TRBD1 (5 bases). CDR3 size: 15 residues. The V gene's germline CDR1 is LGHNA and CDR2 YSLEER. The V gene lost 5 bases and the J gene lost 1 base, with 14 bases spanning the gap. CDR3 sequence reads: CASSGFAGENTEAFF. CDR3 sequence (DNA): TGCGCCAGCAGCGGTTTCGCGGGGGAGAACACTGAAGCTTTCTTT.